This TCR beta chain was captured in a study of OX40 agonist ivuxolimab in advanced cancers. Study context: The treatment was a fully human IgG2 OX40 agonist, ivuxolimab. Participants could have had prior anti-PD-1, anti-PD-L1 or anti-CTLA-4 therapy, and around 40% had some. The study, taken as a whole, reports: The study observed clonal expansion of CD4+ and CD8+ blood T cells by week 6 at 0.1 to 3.0 mg/kg.

Of note for this clone: Its cognate antigen is unknown.

The CDR3 length is 16 residues. Trimming removed 5 bases from V and 4 bases from J; junction bases left unmatched: 11. The germline CDR1 and CDR2 sequences are MDHEN and SYDVKM. The cohort excluded patients with autoimmune disease history or systemic immunosuppression. TCRdb's table, derived via immunoSEQ multiplex PCR, lists solely in-frame clones and lacks some. The sample has tens of thousands of clones, 87% seen once. Here the sequenced sample was CD4+ or CD8+ T cells sorted from blood, taken in a trial of the OX40 agonist ivuxolimab. This receptor was taken from an adult with an advanced solid tumor such as melanoma, head and neck, liver or kidney cancer. This sequence joins TRBV28 and TRBJ1-5; 7 nucleotides align to TRBD1. CDR3 nucleotides: TGTGCCAGCAGTCCCCGGACAGGAGGGATTAATCAGCCCCAGCATTTT. It translates to CASSPRTGGINQPQHF.